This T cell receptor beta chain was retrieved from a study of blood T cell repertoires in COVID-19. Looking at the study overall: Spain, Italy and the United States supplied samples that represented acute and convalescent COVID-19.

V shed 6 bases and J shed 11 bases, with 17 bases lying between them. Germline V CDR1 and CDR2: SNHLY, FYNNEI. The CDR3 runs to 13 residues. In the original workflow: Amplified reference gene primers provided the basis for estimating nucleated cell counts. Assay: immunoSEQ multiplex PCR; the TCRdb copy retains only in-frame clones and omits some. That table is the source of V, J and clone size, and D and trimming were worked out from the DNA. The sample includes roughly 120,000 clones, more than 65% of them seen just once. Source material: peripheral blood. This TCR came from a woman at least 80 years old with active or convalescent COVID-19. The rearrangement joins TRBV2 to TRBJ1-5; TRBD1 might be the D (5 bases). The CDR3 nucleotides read TGTGCCAGCAGCCAGAAGAGTCCGGGGGCCCAGCATTTT. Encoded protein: CASSQKSPGAQHF.